The clone carrying this T cell receptor beta chain was counted only a few times. The entry originates in a study of spatial heterogeneity in lung cancer. Study details: Sequencing consistently turned up more beta-chain sequences than alpha-chain sequences. More than 8.5 raw reads, on average, carried each unique TCR and UMI combination.

The presence of a unique molecular identifier marked each TCR cDNA molecule. Via MiXCR, TCRdb re-called the 5' RACE reads, giving one row per CDR3 protein. The sample lists around 10,000 distinct CDR3 sequences; about 4% were seen once. Specified time point: sample taken at primary tumor resection. Unsorted whole RNA of tumor, nontumor lung or frozen PBMC was sequenced. A total of 72 untreated early-stage non-small cell lung cancer patients served as donors. The CDR3 is made up of 16 amino acids. Trimming cost V 5 bases and J 0 bases, with 11 bases left between them. This chain connects TRBV12-3 or TRBV12-4 to TRBJ2-6; possibly TRBD1 or TRBD2 for D (5 bases each). This clonotype was sampled from a male donor with early-stage non-small cell lung cancer. The sample here was normal lung tissue next to the tumor, taken at surgery. The CDR3 loop is CASSLWDGSGANVLTF. CDR3 DNA: TGTGCCAGCAGTCTATGGGACGGCTCTGGGGCCAACGTCCTGACTTTC.